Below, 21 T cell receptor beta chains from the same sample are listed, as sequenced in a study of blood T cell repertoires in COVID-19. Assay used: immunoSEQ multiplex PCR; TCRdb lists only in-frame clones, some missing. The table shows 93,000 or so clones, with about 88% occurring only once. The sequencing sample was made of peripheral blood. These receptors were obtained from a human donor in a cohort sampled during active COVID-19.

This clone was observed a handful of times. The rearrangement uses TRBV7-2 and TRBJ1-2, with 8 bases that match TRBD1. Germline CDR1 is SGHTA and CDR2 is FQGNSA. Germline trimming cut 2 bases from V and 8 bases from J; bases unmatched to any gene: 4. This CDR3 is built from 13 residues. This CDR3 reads CASSLQGAQGYTF. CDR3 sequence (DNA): TGTGCCAGCAGCTTACAGGGGGCTCAAGGCTACACCTTC.

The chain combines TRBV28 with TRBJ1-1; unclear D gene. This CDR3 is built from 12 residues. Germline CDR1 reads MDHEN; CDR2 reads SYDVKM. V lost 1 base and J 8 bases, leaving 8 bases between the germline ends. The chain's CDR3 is CASSLSGREAFF. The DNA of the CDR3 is TGTGCCAGCAGTTTATCGGGGAGGGAAGCTTTCTTT.

CDR3 coding DNA: TGTGCCGGGGGGGGACAGAACACCGGGGAGCTGTTTTTT. This sequence encodes CAGGGQNTGELFF. The chain carries TRBV30 and TRBJ2-2, with D maybe TRBD2 (7 bases). The CDR3 is 13 residues long. The germline CDR1 and CDR2 sequences are GTSNPN and SVGIG (reference sequence). V lost 8 bases to trimming and J lost 1 base, with 11 bases between them.

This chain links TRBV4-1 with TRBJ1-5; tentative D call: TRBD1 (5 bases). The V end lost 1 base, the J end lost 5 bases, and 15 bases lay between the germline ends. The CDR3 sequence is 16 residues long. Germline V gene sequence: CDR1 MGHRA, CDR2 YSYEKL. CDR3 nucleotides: TGCGCCAGCAGCCAAGGGGGGGTTCCTATTTATCAGCCCCAGCATTTT. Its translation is CASSQGGVPIYQPQHF.

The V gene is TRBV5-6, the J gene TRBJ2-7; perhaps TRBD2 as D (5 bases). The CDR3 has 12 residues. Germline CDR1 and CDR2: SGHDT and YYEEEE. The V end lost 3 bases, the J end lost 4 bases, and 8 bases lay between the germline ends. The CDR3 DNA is TGTGCCAGCAGCTGGGGAGTGTACGAGCAGTACTTC. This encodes CASSWGVYEQYF.

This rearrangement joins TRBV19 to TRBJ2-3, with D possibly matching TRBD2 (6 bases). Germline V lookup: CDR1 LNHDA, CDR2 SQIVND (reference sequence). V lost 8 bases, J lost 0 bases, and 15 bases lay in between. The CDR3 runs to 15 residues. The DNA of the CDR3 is TGTGCCAGTTCCCAGGAGGGTCCTAGCACAGATACGCAGTATTTT. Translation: CASSQEGPSTDTQYF.

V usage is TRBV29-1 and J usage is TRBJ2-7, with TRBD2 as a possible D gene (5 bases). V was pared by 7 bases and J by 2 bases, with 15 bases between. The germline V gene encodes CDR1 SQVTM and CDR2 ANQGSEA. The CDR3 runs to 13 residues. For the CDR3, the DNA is TGCAGCGGTTCCTCGGGGAGAGCCTACGAGCAGTACTTC. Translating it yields CSGSSGRAYEQYF.

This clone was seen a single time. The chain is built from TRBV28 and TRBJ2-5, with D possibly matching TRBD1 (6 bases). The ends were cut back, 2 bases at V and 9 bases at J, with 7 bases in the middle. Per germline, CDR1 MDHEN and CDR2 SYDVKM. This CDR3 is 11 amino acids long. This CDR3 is CASSLAGAQYF. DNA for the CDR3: TGTGCCAGCAGTTTAGCAGGGGCCCAGTACTTC. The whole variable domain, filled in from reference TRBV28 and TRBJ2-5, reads DVKVTQSSRYLVKRTGEKVFLECVQDMDHENMFWYRQDPGLGLRLIYFSYDVKMKEKGDIPEGYSVSREKKERFSLILESASTNQTSMYLCASSLAGAQYFGPGTRLLVL.

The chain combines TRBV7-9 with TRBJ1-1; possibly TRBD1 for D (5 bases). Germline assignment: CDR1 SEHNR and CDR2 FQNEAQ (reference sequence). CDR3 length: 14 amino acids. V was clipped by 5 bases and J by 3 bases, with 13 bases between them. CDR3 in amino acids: CASSPDPGDTEAFF. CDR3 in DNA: TGTGCCAGCAGCCCGGACCCGGGGGACACTGAAGCTTTCTTT.

The CDR3 reads CASSHSPRGAGGKNTQYF. CDR3 DNA: TGTGCCAGCAGCCACTCCCCCCGGGGGGCGGGGGGGAAGAATACGCAGTATTTT. The gene calls are TRBV7-2 and TRBJ2-3, with 9 bases matching TRBD2. This CDR3 has 18 amino acids. With V trimmed by 5 bases and J by 7 bases, 19 bases remained unmatched. In germline, CDR1 is SGHTA, CDR2 FQGNSA.

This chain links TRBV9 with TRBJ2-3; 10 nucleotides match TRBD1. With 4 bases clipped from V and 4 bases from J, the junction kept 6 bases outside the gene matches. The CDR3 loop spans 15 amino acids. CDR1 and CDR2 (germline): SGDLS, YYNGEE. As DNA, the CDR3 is TGTGCCAGCAGCTTCGGGACAGGGGCTTCAGATACGCAGTATTTT. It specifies CASSFGTGASDTQYF.

The DNA of the CDR3 is TGTGCCAGCAGTGCGCAGGGGTTAGACAATTCACCCCTCCACTTT. Amino acids: CASSAQGLDNSPLHF. The chain uses TRBV2 and TRBJ1-6, with D perhaps matching TRBD1 (6 bases). Per germline, CDR1 SNHLY and CDR2 FYNNEI. The length of the CDR3 is 15 residues. Trimming took off 4 bases at V and 7 bases at J, with 14 bases between the two ends. Based on the CDR3 plus reference TRBV2 and TRBJ1-6, the full variable domain is EPEVTQTPSHQVTQMGQEVILRCVPISNHLYFYWYRQILGQKVEFLVSFYNNEISEKSEIFDDQFSVERPDGSNFTLKIRSTKLEDSAMYFCASSAQGLDNSPLHFGNGTRLTVT.

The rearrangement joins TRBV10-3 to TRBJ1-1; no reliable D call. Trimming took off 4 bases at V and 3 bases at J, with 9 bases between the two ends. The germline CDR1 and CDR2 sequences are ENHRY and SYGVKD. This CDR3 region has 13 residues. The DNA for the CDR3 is TGTGCCATCAGTGTTCAAGAGGACACTGAAGCTTTCTTT. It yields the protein CAISVQEDTEAFF.

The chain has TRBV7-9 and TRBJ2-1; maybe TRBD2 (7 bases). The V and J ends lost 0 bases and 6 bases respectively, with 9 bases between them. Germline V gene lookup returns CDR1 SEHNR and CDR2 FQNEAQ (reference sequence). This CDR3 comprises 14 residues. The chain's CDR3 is CASSLAGGGNEQFF. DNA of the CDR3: TGTGCCAGCAGCTTAGCGGGAGGGGGCAATGAGCAGTTCTTC.

The CDR3 DNA sequence: TGTGCCAGCAGCTTGCTACTAGCGGGAGGGGATACGCAGTATTTT. This sequence encodes CASSLLLAGGDTQYF. This chain links TRBV5-5 with TRBJ2-3, with TRBD2 matching 13 bases. Germline assignment: CDR1 SGHKS and CDR2 YYEKEE (reference sequence). V lost 1 base to trimming and J lost 6 bases; unmatched junction nucleotides: 2. The CDR3 is made up of 15 amino acids. Drawing the rest from reference TRBV5-5 and TRBJ2-3, the complete variable domain is DAGVTQSPTHLIKTRGQQVTLRCSPISGHKSVSWYQQVLGQGPQFIFQYYEKEERGRGNFPDRFSARQFPNYSSELNVNALLLGDSALYLCASSLLLAGGDTQYFGPGTRLTVL.

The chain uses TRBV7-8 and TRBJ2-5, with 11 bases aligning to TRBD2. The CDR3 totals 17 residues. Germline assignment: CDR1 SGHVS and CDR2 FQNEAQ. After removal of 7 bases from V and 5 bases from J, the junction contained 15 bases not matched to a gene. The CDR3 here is CASTHVSGRAYGETQYF. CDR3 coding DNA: TGTGCCAGCACACACGTTAGCGGGAGGGCCTATGGTGAGACCCAGTACTTC.

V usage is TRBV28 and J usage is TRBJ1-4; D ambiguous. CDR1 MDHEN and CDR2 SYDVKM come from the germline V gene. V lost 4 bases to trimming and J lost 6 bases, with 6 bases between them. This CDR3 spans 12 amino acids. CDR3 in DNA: TGTGCCAGCAGTTCCGCGTATGAAAAACTGTTTTTT. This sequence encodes CASSSAYEKLFF.

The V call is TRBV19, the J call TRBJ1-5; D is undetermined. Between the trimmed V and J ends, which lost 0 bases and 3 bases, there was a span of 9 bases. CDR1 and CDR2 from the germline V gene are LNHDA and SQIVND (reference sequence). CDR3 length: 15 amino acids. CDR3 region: CASSIDWRANQPQHF. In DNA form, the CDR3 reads TGTGCCAGTAGTATAGATTGGAGGGCCAATCAGCCCCAGCATTTT.

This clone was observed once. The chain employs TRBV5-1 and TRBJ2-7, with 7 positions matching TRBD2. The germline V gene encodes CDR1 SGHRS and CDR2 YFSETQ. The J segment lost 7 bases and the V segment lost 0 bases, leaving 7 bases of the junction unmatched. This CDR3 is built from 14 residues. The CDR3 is CASSLAPGRGEQYF. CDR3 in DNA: TGCGCCAGCAGCTTGGCCCCAGGGAGGGGAGAGCAGTACTTC.

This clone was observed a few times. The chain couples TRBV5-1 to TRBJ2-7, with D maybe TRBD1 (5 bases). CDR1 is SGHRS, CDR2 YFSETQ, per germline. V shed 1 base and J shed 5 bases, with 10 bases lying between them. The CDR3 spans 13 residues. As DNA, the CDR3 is TGCGCCAGCAGCTTGTTCGCAGGGAACGAGCAGTACTTC. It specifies CASSLFAGNEQYF. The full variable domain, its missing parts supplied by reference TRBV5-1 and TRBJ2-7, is KAGVTQTPRYLIKTRGQQVTLSCSPISGHRSVSWYQQTPGQGLQFLFEYFSETQRNKGNFPGRFSGRQFSNSRSEMNVSTLELGDSALYLCASSLFAGNEQYFGPGTRLTVT.

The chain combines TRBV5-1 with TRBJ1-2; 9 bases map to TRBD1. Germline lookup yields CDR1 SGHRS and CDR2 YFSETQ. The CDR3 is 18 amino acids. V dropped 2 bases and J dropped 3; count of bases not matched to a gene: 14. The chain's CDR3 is CASSLPSSGQGPYYGYTF. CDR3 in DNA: TGCGCCAGCAGCTTACCGTCATCGGGACAGGGCCCCTACTATGGCTACACCTTC.